This is a list of T cell receptor beta chains from one sample in a study of T cell changes during pregnancy in multiple sclerosis. The data were produced by immunoSEQ multiplex PCR, yet TCRdb's version contains in-frame clones alone and is incomplete. The sample shows tens of thousands of clones, 75% to 95% of them seen only once. The material sequenced was CD4+ T cells from peripheral blood mononuclear cells, taken in the second trimester of pregnancy. The source is a female donor with multiple sclerosis, enrolled in a pregnancy study. Each CDR3 is given with its conserved first and last residue. The D gene is left open where the match is weak. Size values are once, few and many counts, or a class for expanded clones, and some rows have none.

V gene: TRBV4-3; clone size: NA; J gene: TRBJ2-7; D gene: NA; CDR3 DNA: TGCGCCAGCAGCCAAGAACTACCCCGTGAGCAGTACTTC; CDR3 protein: CASSQELPREQYF
V gene: TRBV7-3; clone size: NA; J gene: TRBJ1-6; D gene: TRBD1; CDR3 DNA: TGTGCCAGCAGCTTAATCGGGACAGGGTACGGCTCACCCCTCCACTTT; CDR3 protein: CASSLIGTGYGSPLHF
V gene: TRBV11-3; clone size: NA; J gene: TRBJ2-5; D gene: NA; CDR3 DNA: TGTGCCAGCCGGGGGACCCAAGAGACCCAGTACTTC; CDR3 protein: CASRGTQETQYF
V gene: TRBV7-3; clone size: NA; J gene: TRBJ2-5; D gene: TRBD2; CDR3 DNA: TGTGCCAGCAGCTTAGAAGGCGGCGGGAGAGCAGAGACCCAGTACTTC; CDR3 protein: CASSLEGGGRAETQYF
V gene: TRBV18; clone size: NA; J gene: TRBJ2-7; D gene: TRBD2; CDR3 DNA: TGTGCCAGCTCACCAACTAGCGGGCCAGACTCCTACGAGCAGTACTTC; CDR3 protein: CASSPTSGPDSYEQYF
V gene: TRBV10-3; clone size: NA; J gene: TRBJ1-2; D gene: TRBD1; CDR3 DNA: TGTGCCACTATGACGACAGGGAGCTATGGCTACACCTTC; CDR3 protein: CATMTTGSYGYTF
V gene: TRBV14; clone size: NA; J gene: TRBJ1-4; D gene: NA; CDR3 DNA: TGTGCCAGCAGCCCCCACACCTCAACTAATGAAAAACTGTTTTTT; CDR3 protein: CASSPHTSTNEKLFF
V gene: TRBV9; clone size: NA; J gene: TRBJ2-1; D gene: TRBD2; CDR3 DNA: TGTGCCAGCAGCGTAGGTGGGCGCGGGGGGAGACCCTACAATGAGCAGTTCTTC; CDR3 protein: CASSVGGRGGRPYNEQFF
V gene: TRBV4-1; clone size: NA; J gene: TRBJ1-5; D gene: TRBD1; CDR3 DNA: TGCGCCAGCAGCCAACCGGACAGGGAGGGCCAGCCCCAGCATTTT; CDR3 protein: CASSQPDREGQPQHF
V gene: TRBV5-6; clone size: NA; J gene: TRBJ2-4; D gene: NA; CDR3 DNA: TGTGCCAGCAGCTCACCACCGGGGGAGAAAAACATTCAGTACTTC; CDR3 protein: CASSSPPGEKNIQYF
V gene: TRBV27; clone size: NA; J gene: TRBJ1-6; D gene: TRBD1; CDR3 DNA: TGTGCCAGTAGAGCCGGGACAGGGGATTCACCCCTCCACTTT; CDR3 protein: CASRAGTGDSPLHF
V gene: TRBV21-1; clone size: NA; J gene: TRBJ2-7; D gene: NA; CDR3 DNA: TGTGCCAGCAGCAGAGGACAGGGGAGAAGGTACGAGCAGTACTTC; CDR3 protein: CASSRGQGRRYEQYF
V gene: TRBV5-1; clone size: NA; J gene: TRBJ2-1; D gene: TRBD2; CDR3 DNA: TGCGCCAGCAGCGACCCTAGCGGCGCCTTGAATGAGCAGTTCTTC; CDR3 protein: CASSDPSGALNEQFF
V gene: TRBV5-1; clone size: few; J gene: TRBJ2-7; D gene: NA; CDR3 DNA: TGCGCCAGCAGCTTGGGCGGTAGCTCCTACGAGCAGTACTTC; CDR3 protein: CASSLGGSSYEQYF
V gene: TRBV16; clone size: NA; J gene: TRBJ2-2; D gene: TRBD2; CDR3 DNA: TGTGCCAGCAGCCAAGTAGCGGGAGCCGGGGAGCTGTTTTTT; CDR3 protein: CASSQVAGAGELFF
V gene: TRBV28; clone size: NA; J gene: TRBJ2-3; D gene: NA; CDR3 DNA: TGTGCCAGCAGCGTACCCGGGAGAGGCACAGATACGCAGTATTTT; CDR3 protein: CASSVPGRGTDTQYF
V gene: TRBV6-6; clone size: NA; J gene: TRBJ2-5; D gene: TRBD1; CDR3 DNA: TGTGCCAGCAGTTACTCAGGGACAGGGAAAGAGACCCAGTACTTC; CDR3 protein: CASSYSGTGKETQYF
V gene: TRBV10-2; clone size: NA; J gene: TRBJ1-5; D gene: NA; CDR3 DNA: TGCGCCAGCAGTGAGTCGTGGGCAGTTGGAAGCAATCAGCCCCAGCATTTT; CDR3 protein: CASSESWAVGSNQPQHF
V gene: TRBV7-8; clone size: NA; J gene: TRBJ2-6; D gene: NA; CDR3 DNA: TGTGCCAGCAGCTTAGCGCTAAGACAGAGCTCTGGGGCCAACGTCCTGACTTTC; CDR3 protein: CASSLALRQSSGANVLTF
V gene: TRBV7-9; clone size: NA; J gene: TRBJ2-3; D gene: NA; CDR3 DNA: TGTGCCAGCAGCTTAGTTTCCGGCACAGATACGCAGTATTTT; CDR3 protein: CASSLVSGTDTQYF
V gene: TRBV5-1; clone size: NA; J gene: TRBJ2-7; D gene: TRBD2; CDR3 DNA: TGCGCCAGCAGCTTGGGGTTAACTAGCGGGACCGAGCAGTACTTC; CDR3 protein: CASSLGLTSGTEQYF
V gene: TRBV11-3; clone size: NA; J gene: TRBJ2-5; D gene: TRBD2; CDR3 DNA: TGTGCCAGCAGCTTAGGCGCGGGGGGGTACCAAGAGACCCAGTACTTC; CDR3 protein: CASSLGAGGYQETQYF
V gene: TRBV27; clone size: NA; J gene: TRBJ2-1; D gene: NA; CDR3 DNA: TGTGCCAGCAGTTTTCGCGACTCCCCTATCAATGAGCAGTTCTTC; CDR3 protein: CASSFRDSPINEQFF
V gene: TRBV7-8; clone size: NA; J gene: TRBJ2-1; D gene: TRBD1; CDR3 DNA: TGTGCCAGCAGCACATGGGACAGGGGGCTTGGTTTGTCGCGATACAATGAGCAGTTCTTC; CDR3 protein: CASSTWDRGLGLSRYNEQFF
V gene: TRBV28; clone size: NA; J gene: TRBJ2-1; D gene: TRBD2; CDR3 DNA: TGTGCCAGCAGCAATTCCCCCTGGACTAGCGGGATGATGAATGAGCAGTTCTTC; CDR3 protein: CASSNSPWTSGMMNEQFF
V gene: TRBV11-3; clone size: NA; J gene: TRBJ1-3; D gene: NA; CDR3 DNA: TGTGCCAGCAGCTTAGGTCCAGGGAATTGGAACACCATATATTTT; CDR3 protein: CASSLGPGNWNTIYF
V gene: TRBV18; clone size: NA; J gene: TRBJ1-1; D gene: NA; CDR3 DNA: TGTGCCAGCTCATCCAGGGAGGGGACTGAAGCTTTCTTT; CDR3 protein: CASSSREGTEAFF
V gene: TRBV6-6; clone size: NA; J gene: TRBJ2-5; D gene: NA; CDR3 DNA: TGTGCCGGAAGCCAGGGGAGCCACGAGACCCAGTACTTC; CDR3 protein: CAGSQGSHETQYF
V gene: TRBV11-1; clone size: NA; J gene: TRBJ2-7; D gene: NA; CDR3 DNA: TGTGCCAGCAGCCGAGAAGACCAGCGAATATACGAGCAGTACTTC; CDR3 protein: CASSREDQRIYEQYF
V gene: TRBV29-1; clone size: NA; J gene: TRBJ2-5; D gene: TRBD2; CDR3 DNA: TGCAGCGTTGGAGGAGCGGGGGGGCAAGAGACCCAGTACTTC; CDR3 protein: CSVGGAGGQETQYF
V gene: TRBV19; clone size: NA; J gene: TRBJ2-2; D gene: NA; CDR3 DNA: TGTGCCAGTAGGCCCCGGGGCACCGGGGAGCTGTTTTTT; CDR3 protein: CASRPRGTGELFF
V gene: TRBV7-2; clone size: NA; J gene: TRBJ1-6; D gene: TRBD1; CDR3 DNA: TGTGCCAGCAGCTCTCAGACAGGGATGAATTCACCCCTCCACTTT; CDR3 protein: CASSSQTGMNSPLHF
V gene: TRBV6-5; clone size: NA; J gene: TRBJ1-6; D gene: NA; CDR3 DNA: TGTGCCAGCAGTTACCTATCGAAGGGAGGTAATTCACCCCTCCACTTT; CDR3 protein: CASSYLSKGGNSPLHF
V gene: TRBV7-2; clone size: once; J gene: TRBJ2-3; D gene: TRBD2; CDR3 DNA: TGTGCCAGCAGCCCCGGGGTAGCGGGAGGTAGAGATACGCAGTATTTT; CDR3 protein: CASSPGVAGGRDTQYF
V gene: TRBV11-3; clone size: NA; J gene: TRBJ1-3; D gene: NA; CDR3 DNA: TGTGCCAGCAAAAAGGGGGTTGGAAACACCATATATTTT; CDR3 protein: CASKKGVGNTIYF
V gene: TRBV28; clone size: NA; J gene: TRBJ1-5; D gene: TRBD1; CDR3 DNA: TGTGCCAGCAGTGCCCCGGACAGGGTGTATCAGCCCCAGCATTTT; CDR3 protein: CASSAPDRVYQPQHF